The 4 T cell receptor beta chains listed next were all sequenced from one sample in a study of T cell responses to AZD1222 COVID-19 vaccine. Sequencing used immunoSEQ multiplex PCR; TCRdb keeps in-frame clones, though not all of them. The sample contains about 150,000 clones, roughly 91% of which appear only once. Sequencing used peripheral blood, obtained on day 0 of AZD1222 vaccination. These receptors were obtained from an adult in good health.

The rearrangement links TRBV2 to TRBJ1-2, with unresolved D. Germline V gene sequence: CDR1 SNHLY, CDR2 FYNNEI. The CDR3 totals 12 residues. V dropped 7 bases and J dropped 4 bases, with 10 bases sitting between them. CDR3 coding DNA: TGTGCCAGCAACTCCCGATCCTATGGCTACACCTTC. This codes for CASNSRSYGYTF.

The chain carries TRBV7-2 and TRBJ2-7; TRBD1 or TRBD2 may be the D gene (5 bases each). Trimming took 11 bases from V and 0 from J, leaving 14 bases between them. The length of the CDR3 is 13 residues. The germline CDR1 and CDR2 sequences are SGHTA and FQGNSA. CDR3 protein: CALRGPRSYEQYF. The DNA of the CDR3 is TGTGCCCTCCGGGGCCCCCGCTCCTACGAGCAGTACTTC.

This clone has just one count. The V gene is TRBV4-1, the J gene TRBJ2-2; no clear D gene. The V end lost 4 bases, the J end lost 4 bases, and 7 bases lay between the germline ends. The CDR3 runs to 13 residues. The germline gives CDR1 MGHRA, CDR2 YSYEKL. Written as DNA, the CDR3 is TGCGCCAGCAGCCCCCAGGTCACCGGGGAGCTGTTTTTT. It specifies CASSPQVTGELFF.

This chain connects TRBV6-5 to TRBJ2-1, with D possibly being TRBD1 (6 bases). V was clipped by 0 bases and J by 6 bases, with 6 bases between them. The CDR3 loop spans 13 amino acids. From germline, CDR1 is MNHEY and CDR2 SVGAGI. Here the CDR3 reads CASSYSGANEQFF. The CDR3 DNA sequence: TGTGCCAGCAGTTACTCGGGGGCCAATGAGCAGTTCTTC.